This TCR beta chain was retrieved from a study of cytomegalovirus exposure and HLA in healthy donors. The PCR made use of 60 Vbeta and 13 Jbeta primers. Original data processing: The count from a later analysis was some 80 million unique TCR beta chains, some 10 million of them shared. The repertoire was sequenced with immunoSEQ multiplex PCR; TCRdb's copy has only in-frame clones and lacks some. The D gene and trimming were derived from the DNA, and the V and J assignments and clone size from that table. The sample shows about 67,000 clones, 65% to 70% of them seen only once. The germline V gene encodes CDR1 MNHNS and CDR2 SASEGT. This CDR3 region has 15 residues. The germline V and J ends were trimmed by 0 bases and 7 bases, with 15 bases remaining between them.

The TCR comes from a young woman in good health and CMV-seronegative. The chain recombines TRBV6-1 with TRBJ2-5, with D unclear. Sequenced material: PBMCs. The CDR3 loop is CASSEASATLRTQYF. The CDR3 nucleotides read TGTGCCAGCAGTGAAGCGAGTGCAACGCTGCGGACCCAGTACTTC.